The clone carrying this T cell receptor beta chain came up a few times. TCRdb reprocessed the RT-PCR reads with MiXCR, giving one entry per CDR3 protein. The sample yields about 700,000 distinct CDR3 sequences, 11% to 15% seen once. The V gene lost 4 bases and the J gene lost 3 bases, with 7 bases spanning the gap. This CDR3 is 13 amino acids long. Input material: memory CD4+ T cells from blood. This clonotype was sampled from a female donor in good health, serving as a healthy control. V usage is TRBV12-3 or TRBV12-4 and J usage is TRBJ1-3; unclear D gene. CDR3 coding DNA: TGTGCCAGCAGTTCTAACAATGGAAACACCATATATTTT. Its translation is CASSSNNGNTIYF.